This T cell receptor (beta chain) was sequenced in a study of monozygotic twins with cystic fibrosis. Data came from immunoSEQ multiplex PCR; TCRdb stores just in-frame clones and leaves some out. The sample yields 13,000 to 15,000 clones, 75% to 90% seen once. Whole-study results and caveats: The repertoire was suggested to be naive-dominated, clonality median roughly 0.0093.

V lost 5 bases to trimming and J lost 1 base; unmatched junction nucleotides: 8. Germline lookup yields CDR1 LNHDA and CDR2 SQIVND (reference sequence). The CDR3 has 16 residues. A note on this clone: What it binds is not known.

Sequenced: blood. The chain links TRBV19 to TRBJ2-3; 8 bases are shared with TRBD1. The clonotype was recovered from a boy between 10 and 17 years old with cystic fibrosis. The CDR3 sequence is CASSFRGLRCTDTQYF. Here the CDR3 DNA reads TGTGCCAGTAGTTTCAGGGGGCTTCGATGCACAGATACGCAGTATTTT. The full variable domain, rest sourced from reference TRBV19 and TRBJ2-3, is DGGITQSPKYLFRKEGQNVTLSCEQNLNHDAMYWYRQDPGQGLRLIYYSQIVNDFQKGDIAEGYSVSREKKESFPLTVTSAQKNPTAFYLCASSFRGLRCTDTQYFGPGTRLTVL.